The 22 T cell receptor beta chains in this list originate from one sample, sequenced in a study of shared T cell receptors in the human thymus. Sequencing used immunoSEQ multiplex PCR; TCRdb keeps in-frame clones, though not all of them. The table includes 540,000 or so clones, around 82% detected once. The data were also submitted as part of a second study, on human thymus T cells.

The sequencing sample was made of thymocytes. Source of these receptors: a boy under two years old with a congenital heart defect.

This chain links TRBV30 with TRBJ2-1; 7 bases agree with TRBD2. This CDR3 is 17 amino acids long. Trimming cost V 8 bases and J 1 base; bases outside gene matches: 17. CDR1 and CDR2 from the germline V gene are GTSNPN and SVGIG (reference sequence). CDR3 sequence: CAAVGEGQYWSYNEQFF. The CDR3 bases are TGTGCCGCCGTAGGGGAGGGCCAATATTGGTCCTACAATGAGCAGTTCTTC.

The J gene is TRBJ2-2, the V gene TRBV7-7; 14 bases match TRBD2. After removal of 5 bases from V and 5 bases from J, the junction contained 13 bases not matched to a gene. This CDR3 spans 19 amino acids. Germline assignment: CDR1 SSHAT and CDR2 FNYEAQ (reference sequence). The CDR3, as DNA: TGTGCCAGCAGCCCCGGGACTAGCGGGAGCGATGTGGGAACCGGGGAGCTGTTTTTT. It yields the protein CASSPGTSGSDVGTGELFF.

This clone came up a few times. The genes are TRBV5-7 and TRBJ2-7; the D gene is possibly TRBD1 (7 bases). TRBV5-7 is an open reading frame, and its role is uncertain. This CDR3 comprises 15 residues. Trimming pared 10 bases from V and 0 bases from J, leaving 20 bases between. CDR3 sequence: CALTGVAACSYEQYF. The CDR3 nucleotides are TGTGCCTTAACAGGGGTAGCGGCATGCTCCTACGAGCAGTACTTC.

The chain combines TRBV4-3 with TRBJ1-2, with D maybe TRBD1 (6 bases). The CDR3 extends over 15 amino acids. Deletions cut 0 bases from V and 4 bases from J, with 12 bases between. In germline, CDR1 is LGHNA, CDR2 YSLEER. The CDR3 DNA sequence: TGCGCCAGCAGCCAAGATCAGGGGAATCTCTATGGCTACACCTTC. It specifies CASSQDQGNLYGYTF.

The chain recombines TRBV6-1 with TRBJ1-1, with 9 positions matching TRBD1. The germline V gene has CDR1 MNHNS and CDR2 SASEGT. Trimming took 4 bases from V and 1 from J; bases not matched to a gene: 10. The CDR3 is 17 residues long. The CDR3: CASSAAGTGKGNTEAFF. The CDR3 DNA sequence: TGTGCCAGCAGTGCAGCAGGGACAGGGAAAGGGAACACTGAAGCTTTCTTT.

The genes are TRBV4-1 and TRBJ2-7; 7 bases align to TRBD2. The CDR3 spans 17 residues. CDR1 and CDR2 (germline): MGHRA, YSYEKL. Unmatched junction bases numbered 9, after V lost 1 base and J lost 0 bases. CDR3 DNA sequence: TGCGCCAGCAGCCAAGGACGACTAGCCGGTAGCTCCTACGAGCAGTACTTC. This translates into CASSQGRLAGSSYEQYF.

V is TRBV28 and J is TRBJ2-7; TRBD2 is a possible D gene (5 bases). Per germline, CDR1 MDHEN and CDR2 SYDVKM. Trimming pared 3 bases from V and 0 bases from J, leaving 12 bases between. The CDR3 spans 15 residues. The CDR3 is CASSLRGPRSYEQYF. The CDR3, as DNA: TGTGCCAGCAGTTTGAGAGGGCCCCGCTCCTACGAGCAGTACTTC.

The chain uses TRBV10-1 and TRBJ2-7; D perhaps matches TRBD1 (5 bases). This CDR3 is 14 amino acids long. CDR1 WNHNN and CDR2 SYGVQD come from the germline V gene (reference sequence). Trimming removed 6 bases at V and 4 bases at J, with 16 bases between. DNA for the CDR3: TGCGCCAGCAGCCCCCAGGCAGGGTCATACGAGCAGTACTTC. This translates into CASSPQAGSYEQYF.

The chain has TRBV11-2 and TRBJ2-7; 13 bases match TRBD2. V was pared by 1 base and J by 3 bases, with 3 bases of the junction left unmatched. This CDR3 region has 16 residues. Germline V gene lookup returns CDR1 SGHAT and CDR2 FQNNGV. CDR3 in amino acids: CASSLVGLAGDYEQYF. The CDR3 DNA is TGTGCCAGCAGCTTAGTAGGACTAGCGGGAGACTACGAGCAGTACTTC.

The chain recombines TRBV6-9 with TRBJ2-7; TRBD1 is a possible D gene (6 bases). The CDR3 has 14 amino acids. The V gene lost 8 bases and the J gene lost 5 bases, with 19 bases spanning the gap. CDR1 and CDR2 (germline): MNHGY, SVAAGI. The CDR3 coding sequence is TGTGCCAGCCCTTCAGGGGATCTGCCTGACGAGCAGTACTTC. Translating gives CASPSGDLPDEQYF.

The rearrangement joins TRBV2 to TRBJ2-2; 7 bases are a match to TRBD1. CDR3 length: 15 amino acids. Germline CDR1 is SNHLY and CDR2 is FYNNEI. V shed 5 bases, J shed 6 bases, and the junction held 9 bases outside the gene matches. The CDR3 protein is CASSHRGRQPGELFF. The CDR3 region has the DNA TGTGCCAGCAGTCACAGGGGCAGGCAACCCGGGGAGCTGTTTTTT.

A few counts support this clone. The chain uses TRBV19 and TRBJ1-1; D is uncertain. CDR3 length equals 13 residues. Germline CDR1 reads LNHDA; CDR2 reads SQIVND (reference sequence). The V end was cut by 0 bases, the J end by 4 bases, with 6 bases between. The CDR3 DNA is TGTGCCAGTAGTATAGAGGGCCCCACTGAAGCTTTCTTT. Protein: CASSIEGPTEAFF.

Concerning this clone: In the same sample, other DNA sequences code for this CDR3. The J gene is TRBJ2-6, the V gene TRBV29-1, with D perhaps matching TRBD2 (6 bases). The CDR3 contains 19 residues. Germline CDR1 reads SQVTM; CDR2 reads ANQGSEA. Trimming cost V 7 bases and J 0 bases, with 25 bases left between them. The CDR3, as DNA: TGCAGCGCCATTACACGTCGCGGGAAAACCTCCTCTGGGGCCAACGTCCTGACTTTC. Protein product: CSAITRRGKTSSGANVLTF.

This clone was picked up a small number of times. The J gene is TRBJ2-1, the V gene TRBV30; TRBD2 matches at 8 bases. V was clipped by 2 bases and J by 4 bases; unmatched bases: 7. The CDR3 loop spans 15 amino acids. The germline CDR1 and CDR2 sequences are GTSNPN and SVGIG (reference sequence). CDR3 nucleotide sequence: TGTGCCTGGAGTCCGCGACTAGCGCCATACAATGAGCAGTTCTTC. It codes for CAWSPRLAPYNEQFF.

The chain links TRBV28 to TRBJ2-1; 9 bases map to TRBD2. Germline CDR1 reads MDHEN; CDR2 reads SYDVKM. The CDR3 totals 19 residues. V trimming: 5 bases; J trimming: 6 bases; junction bases outside the gene matches: 20. The CDR3 sequence is CASSRPGTSPSREGNEQFF. CDR3 DNA: TGTGCCAGCAGTCGTCCCGGGACTAGCCCCTCCCGAGAGGGCAATGAGCAGTTCTTC.

In its sample, this clone was seen once. This chain joins TRBV27 and TRBJ2-6; 7 nucleotides match TRBD1. Unmatched junction bases numbered 12, after V lost 5 bases and J lost 2 bases. CDR1 MNHEY and CDR2 SMNVEV come from the germline V gene (reference sequence). This CDR3 region has 18 residues. The CDR3 reads CASSQDRLGYPGANVLTF. The CDR3 DNA sequence: TGTGCCAGCAGTCAGGACAGGTTGGGCTATCCTGGGGCCAACGTCCTGACTTTC.

V and J are TRBV6-9 and TRBJ1-5; 7 nucleotides line up with TRBD1. The CDR3 sequence is 15 residues long. V shed 4 bases and J 3 bases; nucleotides not matched to a gene: 6. Germline lookup yields CDR1 MNHGY and CDR2 SVAAGI. CDR3 DNA: TGTGCCAGCAGTTTAGTACAGGGGACCAATCAGCCCCAGCATTTT. It specifies CASSLVQGTNQPQHF.

This chain connects TRBV27 to TRBJ1-5; D is uncertain. V was shortened by 3 bases and J by 2 bases, with 8 bases between the two germline ends. The CDR3 is 14 amino acids. Per the germline V gene, CDR1 is MNHEY and CDR2 is SMNVEV (reference sequence). The CDR3 loop is CASSFAGGNQPQHF. CDR3 DNA: TGTGCCAGCAGTTTCGCCGGGGGCAATCAGCCCCAGCATTTT.

This clone was recorded only once. The rearrangement links TRBV28 to TRBJ2-1, with a tentative D call TRBD2 (6 bases). CDR3 length equals 16 residues. The V end lost 5 bases, the J end lost 4 bases, and 18 bases lay between the germline ends. The germline V gene encodes CDR1 MDHEN and CDR2 SYDVKM. CDR3 sequence reads: CASSPPRGRPYNEQFF. CDR3 bases: TGTGCCAGCAGTCCCCCGCGGGGCAGGCCTTACAATGAGCAGTTCTTC. Based on the CDR3 plus reference TRBV28 and TRBJ2-1, the full variable domain is DVKVTQSSRYLVKRTGEKVFLECVQDMDHENMFWYRQDPGLGLRLIYFSYDVKMKEKGDIPEGYSVSREKKERFSLILESASTNQTSMYLCASSPPRGRPYNEQFFGPGTRLTVL.

In this sample, this clone turned up once. CDR3 residues: CASSQPTSGRYETQYF. In nucleotides, the CDR3 is TGTGCCAGCAGCCAACCGACTAGCGGGAGATACGAGACCCAGTACTTC. The chain has TRBV14 and TRBJ2-5; 12 bases line up with TRBD2. Losses at the gene ends were 2 bases for V and 5 bases for J; bases not matched to a gene: 6. From germline, CDR1 is SGHDN and CDR2 FVKESK. This CDR3 spans 16 amino acids.

The rearrangement uses TRBV5-6 and TRBJ2-1; 8 nucleotides match TRBD1. This CDR3 has 15 residues. CDR1 is SGHDT and CDR2 is YYEEEE in the germline V gene. V shed 4 bases, J shed 4 bases, and the junction held 7 bases outside the gene matches. The CDR3 DNA is TGTGCCAGCAGCAAGGGACAGGAAGCATACAATGAGCAGTTCTTC. Its protein product is CASSKGQEAYNEQFF.

This chain links TRBV25-1 with TRBJ1-1; tentative D call: TRBD1 (6 bases). This CDR3 contains 15 residues. Germline V CDR1 and CDR2: MGHDK, SYGVNS. The V end was cut by 7 bases, the J end by 6 bases, with 21 bases between. The CDR3 coding sequence is TGTGCCAGCACGGGGGGCAGGGGTAAAGGGGCTGAAGCTTTCTTT. It yields the protein CASTGGRGKGAEAFF.